Listed here is a single T cell receptor (beta chain). The sample belongs to a study of response to subunit inactivated influenza vaccine. Via MiXCR, TCRdb re-called the RT-PCR reads, giving one row per CDR3 protein. The table has 650,000 or so distinct CDR3 sequences, around 15% seen once; the top ten hold about 7.4%. This CDR3 is built from 15 residues. V shed 6 bases and J 4 bases; nucleotides not matched to a gene: 10. Germline-derived CDR1 and CDR2 are MNHNS and SASEGT. This chain connects TRBV6-1 to TRBJ1-1; TRBD1 matches 8 bases. The sequencing here drew on PBMCs from blood, taken around two weeks before vaccination. This sequence was found in a middle-aged man who received an inactivated influenza vaccine. The CDR3 DNA is TGTGCCAGCAGCCGGACAGGGAGCGTCGGCACTGAAGCTTTCTTT. Protein: CASSRTGSVGTEAFF.